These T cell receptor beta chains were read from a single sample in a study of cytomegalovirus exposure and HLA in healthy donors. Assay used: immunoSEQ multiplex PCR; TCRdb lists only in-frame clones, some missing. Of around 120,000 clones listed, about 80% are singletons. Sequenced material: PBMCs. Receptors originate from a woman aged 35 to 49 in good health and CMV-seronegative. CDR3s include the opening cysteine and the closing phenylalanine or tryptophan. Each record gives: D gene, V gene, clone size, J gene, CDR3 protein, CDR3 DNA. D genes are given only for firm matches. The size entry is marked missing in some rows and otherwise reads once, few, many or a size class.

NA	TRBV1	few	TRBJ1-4	CTSSQDKVTGQGEKLFF	TGCACCAGCAGCCAAGATAAGGTAACGGGACAGGGTGAAAAACTGTTTTTT
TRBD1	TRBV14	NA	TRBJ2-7	CASSGDRGIDEQYF	TGTGCCAGTTCCGGGGACAGGGGGATCGACGAGCAGTACTTC
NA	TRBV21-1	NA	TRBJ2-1	CASSKVLPLCDEQFF	TGTGCCAGCAGCAAAGTGTTACCGTTGTGCGATGAGCAGTTCTTC
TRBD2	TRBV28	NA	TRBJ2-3	CASSPQTSGVTDTQYF	TGTGCCAGCAGTCCCCAAACTAGCGGGGTCACAGATACGCAGTATTTT
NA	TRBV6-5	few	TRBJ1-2	CASSYSNYRGGYTF	TGTGCCAGCAGTTACTCGAATTATCGGGGTGGCTACACCTTC
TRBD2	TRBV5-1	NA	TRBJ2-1	CASSLRAAGGPKNEQFF	TGCGCCAGCAGCTTGAGAGCAGCGGGGGGGCCCAAGAATGAGCAGTTCTTC
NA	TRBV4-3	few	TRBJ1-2	CASSQDWQGLHGYTF	TGCGCCAGCAGCCAAGATTGGCAGGGTTTACATGGCTACACCTTC
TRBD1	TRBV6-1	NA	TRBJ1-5	CSSSVRDRVHQPQHF	TGTTCCAGCAGTGTCCGGGACAGGGTCCATCAGCCCCAGCATTTT
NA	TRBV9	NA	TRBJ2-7	CASSVEPGAEQYF	TGTGCCAGCAGCGTAGAACCTGGGGCTGAGCAGTACTTC
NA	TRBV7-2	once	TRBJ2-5	CASRRDSQTQYF	TGTGCCAGCAGGCGGGACAGCCAGACCCAGTACTTC
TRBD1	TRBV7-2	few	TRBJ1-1	CASSPTGGRFEAFF	TGTGCCAGCAGCCCAACAGGGGGCCGTTTTGAAGCTTTCTTT
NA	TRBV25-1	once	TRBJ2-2	CASSESRSGELFF	TGTGCCAGCAGTGAAAGCAGGTCCGGGGAGCTGTTTTTT
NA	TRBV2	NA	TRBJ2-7	CASIAGSVYEQYF	TGTGCCAGCATCGCGGGATCAGTCTACGAGCAGTACTTC
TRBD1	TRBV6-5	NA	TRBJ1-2	CASSTGQGAYGYTF	TGTGCCAGCAGCACCGGACAGGGGGCGTATGGCTACACCTTC
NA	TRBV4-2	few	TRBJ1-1	CASSQGLPNTEAFF	TGTGCCAGCAGCCAAGGACTCCCGAACACTGAAGCTTTCTTT
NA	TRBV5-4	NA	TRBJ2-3	CASSLRVGGRTDTQYF	TGTGCCAGCAGCTTGAGGGTGGGAGGCCGCACAGATACGCAGTATTTT
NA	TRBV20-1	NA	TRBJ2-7	CSARVWAEQYF	TGCAGTGCTAGGGTCTGGGCCGAGCAGTACTTC
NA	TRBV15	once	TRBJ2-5	CATSRDQRRQETQYF	TGTGCCACCAGCAGAGATCAGCGGCGACAAGAGACCCAGTACTTC
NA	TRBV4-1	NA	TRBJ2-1	CASSQARVDNEQFF	TGCGCCAGCAGTCAAGCCAGGGTTGACAATGAGCAGTTCTTC
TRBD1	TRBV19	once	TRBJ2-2	CATDTGVNTGELFF	TGTGCCACTGATACAGGGGTCAACACCGGGGAGCTGTTTTTT
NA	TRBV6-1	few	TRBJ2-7	CATGTTYEQYF	TGTGCCACCGGGACAACTTACGAGCAGTACTTC
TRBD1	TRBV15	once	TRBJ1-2	CATGDRIYGYTF	TGTGCCACCGGGGACAGGATCTATGGCTACACCTTC
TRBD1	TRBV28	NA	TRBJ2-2	CASRPDRGAGELFF	TGTGCCAGCAGACCAGACAGGGGTGCCGGGGAGCTGTTTTTT
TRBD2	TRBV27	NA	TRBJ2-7	CASSLDGGAYEQYF	TGTGCCAGCAGCCTCGACGGGGGGGCATACGAGCAGTACTTC
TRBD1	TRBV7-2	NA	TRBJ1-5	CASRRTGQGNQPQHF	TGTGCCAGCAGAAGAACGGGACAGGGGAATCAGCCCCAGCATTTT
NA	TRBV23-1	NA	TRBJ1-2	CAPPGSILGVYGYTF	TGCGCCCCGCCGGGCTCCATCCTAGGGGTCTATGGCTACACCTTC
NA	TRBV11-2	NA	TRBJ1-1	CASSHRVGTEAFF	TGTGCCAGCAGCCACAGGGTGGGAACTGAAGCTTTCTTT
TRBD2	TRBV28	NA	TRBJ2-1	CASSFLVAGNEQFF	TGTGCCAGCAGTTTTTTAGTAGCGGGAAATGAGCAGTTCTTC
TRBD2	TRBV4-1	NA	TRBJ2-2	CASSQRRGNYELFF	TGCGCCAGCAGCCAAAGGCGGGGGAACTACGAGCTGTTTTTT
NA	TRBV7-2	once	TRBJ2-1	CASSREVGEQFF	TGTGCCAGCAGCCGCGAGGTGGGTGAGCAGTTCTTC
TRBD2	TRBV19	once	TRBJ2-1	CASSFGTSGTDEQFF	TGTGCCAGTAGTTTCGGGACTAGCGGAACGGATGAGCAGTTCTTC
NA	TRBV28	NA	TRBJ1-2	CARLTGGTQFNYGYTF	TGTGCCCGTCTCACGGGGGGGACACAATTTAACTATGGCTACACCTTC
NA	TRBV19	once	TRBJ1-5	CASNPGKNQPQHF	TGTGCCAGTAACCCGGGGAAAAATCAGCCCCAGCATTTT
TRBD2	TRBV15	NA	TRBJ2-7	CATSRARTSGGNSYEQYF	TGTGCCACCAGCAGAGCCAGGACTAGCGGGGGAAACTCCTACGAGCAGTACTTC
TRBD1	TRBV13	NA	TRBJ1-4	CASSFDRGPKLFF	TGTGCCAGCAGCTTCGACAGGGGTCCCAAACTGTTTTTT
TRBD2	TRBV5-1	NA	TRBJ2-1	CASGLNILLAGNNEQFF	TGCGCCAGCGGCTTGAATATATTACTAGCGGGAAACAATGAGCAGTTCTTC
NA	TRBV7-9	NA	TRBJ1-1	CASYTEGEAFF	TGTGCCAGCTATACGGAGGGCGAAGCTTTCTTT
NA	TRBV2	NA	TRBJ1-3	CARQTDIAGNTIYF	TGTGCCAGACAGACAGATATCGCTGGAAACACCATATATTTT
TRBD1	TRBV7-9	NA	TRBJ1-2	CASSLGNRGVNGYTF	TGTGCCAGCAGCTTAGGAAACAGGGGGGTTAATGGCTACACCTTC
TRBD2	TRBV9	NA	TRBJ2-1	CASSVGGLAGMYEQFF	TGTGCCAGCAGCGTCGGAGGGCTAGCGGGTATGTATGAGCAGTTCTTC